This is a list of T cell receptor beta chains from one sample in a study of PD-L1 blockade in urothelial cancer. Produced via immunoSEQ multiplex PCR; TCRdb's table is partial and in-frame only. The sample shows 28,000 or so clones, 86% of them seen only once. The source material was PBMCs, sampled around atezolizumab (anti-PD-L1) treatment. These receptor sequences come from a man in his fifties or sixties with urothelial cancer. The CDR3 runs from the conserved cysteine through the conserved F or W. The D gene is left open where the match is weak. The listing skips clone size in some rows; elsewhere it reads once, few, many or a size class.

J,size,D,V,DNA,CDR3
TRBJ2-1,-,-,TRBV5-1,TGCGCCAGCAGCTTGGGGACATCCCCTTACAATGAGCAGTTCTTC,CASSLGTSPYNEQFF
TRBJ2-1,-,TRBD2,TRBV5-1,TGCGCCAGCAGCTTGAGCGGGAGCTCCTACAATGAGCAGTTCTTC,CASSLSGSSYNEQFF
TRBJ1-6,-,TRBD1,TRBV4-1,TGCGCCAGCATGGACGGGACAGTCCTAAATTCACCCCTCCACTTT,CASMDGTVLNSPLHF
TRBJ2-7,-,-,TRBV27,TGTGCCAGCAGTTTATCGGGGGGACTGGTCCTCGAGCAGTACTTC,CASSLSGGLVLEQYF
TRBJ1-6,few,TRBD1,TRBV7-6,TGTGCCAGCAGCGGACAGGGGGCAGTTTCCTATAATTCACCCCTCCACTTT,CASSGQGAVSYNSPLHF
TRBJ1-1,once,-,TRBV28,TGTGCCAGCAGTTTGGGACTCCAGAACACTGAAGCTTTCTTT,CASSLGLQNTEAFF
TRBJ1-1,-,TRBD1,TRBV14,TGTGCCAGCAGCCAAGCTTCAGGACAGGCCCACACTGAAGCTTTCTTT,CASSQASGQAHTEAFF
TRBJ2-7,-,TRBD1,TRBV10-3,TGTGCCATCAGTAAGGGACAGGGGGCTTCCTACGAGCAGTACTTC,CAISKGQGASYEQYF
TRBJ2-7,-,TRBD1,TRBV4-2,TGTGCCAGCAGCCAAGATCCGTCGGACAGGGTCTACGAGCAGTACTTC,CASSQDPSDRVYEQYF
TRBJ1-5,once,TRBD1,TRBV19,TGTGCCAGTAGCGTAGGACAGGGTTCCTTCAATCAGCCCCAGCATTTT,CASSVGQGSFNQPQHF
TRBJ2-3,-,-,TRBV4-1,TGCGCCAGCAGCCAAGGGAGGGACACAGATACGCAGTATTTT,CASSQGRDTDTQYF
TRBJ1-2,-,TRBD1,TRBV5-4,TGTGCCAGCAGCTGGCGGGTGGGACAGGGGTATGGCTACACCTTC,CASSWRVGQGYGYTF
TRBJ2-5,once,-,TRBV15,TGTGCCACCAGCAGAGAGTCAAAGACCCAGTACTTC,CATSRESKTQYF
TRBJ2-1,-,TRBD1,TRBV19,TGTGCCAGTAGTATATTTCCAGGGGGCACAGCGAATTTACGGAATGAGCAGTTCTTC,CASSIFPGGTANLRNEQFF
TRBJ1-1,-,-,TRBV5-1,TGCGCCAGCAGCTTGGCCGGAGCGTTGAACACTGAAGCTTTCTTT,CASSLAGALNTEAFF
TRBJ1-5,-,-,TRBV5-1,TGCGCCAGCAGCCCTCAGGAGGGAAATCAGCCCCAGCATTTT,CASSPQEGNQPQHF
TRBJ2-7,-,-,TRBV5-6,TGTGCCAGCAGCTTGTATAGCGCCGAGCAGTACTTC,CASSLYSAEQYF
TRBJ2-1,once,-,TRBV25-1,TGTGCCACCTCTCGCCCGGGAGTCAATGAGCAGTTCTTC,CATSRPGVNEQFF
TRBJ1-1,-,-,TRBV7-9,TGTGCCAGCAGCTTACAGGGCCGGAACACTGAAGCTTTCTTT,CASSLQGRNTEAFF
TRBJ2-7,-,TRBD1,TRBV18,TGTGCCAGCTCAACCGGGACAGGCGAGCAGTACTTC,CASSTGTGEQYF
TRBJ1-6,-,TRBD1,TRBV5-1,TGCGCCAGCAGCCCCGGGACAGATAATTCACCCCTCCACTTT,CASSPGTDNSPLHF
TRBJ1-1,few,-,TRBV6-1,TGTGCCAGCAGTACACCCCAGGGGAGTGGCACTGAAGCTTTCTTT,CASSTPQGSGTEAFF
TRBJ1-5,once,TRBD1,TRBV6-1,TGTGCCAGCAGTGGGGGGACAGGGGGTCTGGGTCAGCCCCAGCATTTT,CASSGGTGGLGQPQHF
TRBJ1-2,-,-,TRBV7-2,TGTGCCAGCAGCTTATCAGGCCCTTTGGATGGCTACACCTTC,CASSLSGPLDGYTF
TRBJ2-7,-,-,TRBV4-3,TGCGCCAGCAGCCAGGGTACAGGGACCGAGCAGTACTTC,CASSQGTGTEQYF
TRBJ1-2,-,-,TRBV11-2,TGTGCCAGCAGCTACCCCCAGGACAGTCTCAACTATGGCTACACCTTC,CASSYPQDSLNYGYTF
TRBJ2-7,-,TRBD1,TRBV7-9,TGTGCCAGCAGCTTAGTGGCGACAGGGGGGTCCTACGAGCAGTACTTC,CASSLVATGGSYEQYF
TRBJ2-6,-,-,TRBV7-3,TGTGCCAGCAGCTTCGAGGGCTCTGGGGCCAACGTCCTGACTTTC,CASSFEGSGANVLTF
TRBJ2-1,-,TRBD2,TRBV6-1,TGTGCCAGCAGTGGAACTAGCGGAGGACCGCTATCATCCTACAATGAGCAGTTCTTC,CASSGTSGGPLSSYNEQFF
TRBJ1-4,-,-,TRBV7-9,TGTGCCAGCAGCTGGTTCTTGGGGGCACCTCCTAATGAAAAACTGTTTTTT,CASSWFLGAPPNEKLFF
TRBJ2-3,-,TRBD1,TRBV7-2,TGTGCCAGCAGCTTACAGGGGGCAGGTATCCCTGATACGCAGTATTTT,CASSLQGAGIPDTQYF
TRBJ2-7,-,-,TRBV7-2,TGTGCCAGCAGCGCGGGGACTTTCCCCTACGAGCAGTACTTC,CASSAGTFPYEQYF
TRBJ1-3,-,-,TRBV28,TGTGCCACCAACGCCCAGGGGCCGAGAAACACCATATATTTT,CATNAQGPRNTIYF
TRBJ2-7,-,-,TRBV2,TGTGCCAGCAGTGGAGGAGGGACCTACGAGCAGTACTTC,CASSGGGTYEQYF
TRBJ1-2,-,TRBD1,TRBV7-8,TGTGCCAGCGGGGGTCGACAGGGGGGCTCCAACTATGGCTACACCTTC,CASGGRQGGSNYGYTF
TRBJ1-2,-,TRBD1,TRBV6-5,TGTGCCAGCAGTCCCGAAGGACAGGGGAGGCGAGGCTACACCTTC,CASSPEGQGRRGYTF
TRBJ2-3,once,TRBD2,TRBV19,TGTGCCAGTACCCTAGCGGGGGCAACAGATACGCAGTATTTT,CASTLAGATDTQYF
TRBJ2-7,-,-,TRBV7-8,TGTGCCAGCAGCTTAGCGCATCCTAGTACAGGCCGTTCGTCCTCCTACGAGCAGTACTTC,CASSLAHPSTGRSSSYEQYF
TRBJ1-5,-,-,TRBV15,TGTGCCACCAGCAGAGGCGGACAGAAGAATCAGCCCCAGCATTTT,CATSRGGQKNQPQHF
TRBJ1-5,-,-,TRBV5-1,TGCGCCAGCAGCTTGGAGCAGGGTGGCCAGCCCCAGCATTTT,CASSLEQGGQPQHF
TRBJ1-2,-,TRBD1,TRBV18,TGTGCCAGCTCACCTGAGGAGGGGGCAGGAGGCTACACCTTC,CASSPEEGAGGYTF
TRBJ2-7,-,TRBD2,TRBV5-4,TGTGCCAGCAGCTTAGATCTAGCGGGAGGGCCTTGGGAGCAGTACTTC,CASSLDLAGGPWEQYF
TRBJ2-4,-,-,TRBV28,TGTGCCAGCAGTGAGCGAAACATTCAGTACTTC,CASSERNIQYF
TRBJ2-3,-,-,TRBV19,TGTGCCAGTAGTTACCCCGTGTCGAGTACGCAGTATTTT,CASSYPVSSTQYF
TRBJ1-1,-,-,TRBV5-1,TGCGCCAGCAGCAACCCCGGGGTAGCTGAAGCTTTCTTT,CASSNPGVAEAFF
TRBJ1-2,-,-,TRBV7-9,TGTGCCAGCAGCCCCGGACAGAACTATGGCTACACCTTC,CASSPGQNYGYTF
TRBJ1-1,-,-,TRBV4-2,TGTGCCAGCAGCCGGACTACCGAGAACACTGAAGCTTTCTTT,CASSRTTENTEAFF
TRBJ2-3,-,TRBD2,TRBV5-4,TGTGCCAGCAGCTCCGAGGGAGCGGGGGGGAGCACAGATACGCAGTATTTT,CASSSEGAGGSTDTQYF
TRBJ2-5,-,TRBD2,TRBV5-4,TGTGCCAGCACCTCACGGGGGGGCCAAGAGACCCAGTACTTC,CASTSRGGQETQYF
TRBJ1-5,few,-,TRBV7-8,TGTGCCAGCAGCTTTCTTTCTCAGCCCCAGCATTTT,CASSFLSQPQHF
TRBJ2-1,-,-,TRBV4-1,TGCGCCAGCAGCCAATCGCAGACTAGTTCATACAATGAGCAGTTCTTC,CASSQSQTSSYNEQFF
TRBJ2-1,-,TRBD2,TRBV12-5,TGTGCTAGTGGTTTGGTACTTTCTATGGGACTAGCGATTGAGCAGTTCTTC,CASGLVLSMGLAIEQFF
TRBJ2-7,-,-,TRBV4-2,TGTGCCAGCAGCCAGAGACTAGCCTACGAGCAGTACTTC,CASSQRLAYEQYF
TRBJ2-1,-,TRBD2,TRBV5-4,TGTGCCAGCAGCTCCCCCCCGCTAGCGGGACACTCCTACAATGAGCAGTTCTTC,CASSSPPLAGHSYNEQFF
TRBJ2-5,once,-,TRBV19,TGTGCCAGTAGTATCAGGACAGCGGAGACCCAGTACTTC,CASSIRTAETQYF
TRBJ2-7,few,-,TRBV14,TGTGCCAGCAGCCACAACTCGGTCTACGAGCAGTACTTC,CASSHNSVYEQYF
TRBJ1-1,-,-,TRBV5-1,TGCGCCAGCACCGGGGTTTTGGGGGCAGGTACTGAAGCTTTCTTT,CASTGVLGAGTEAFF
TRBJ1-1,-,-,TRBV5-1,TGCGCCAGCAGCTCCGGACAGAGGAAGAACACTGAAGCTTTCTTT,CASSSGQRKNTEAFF